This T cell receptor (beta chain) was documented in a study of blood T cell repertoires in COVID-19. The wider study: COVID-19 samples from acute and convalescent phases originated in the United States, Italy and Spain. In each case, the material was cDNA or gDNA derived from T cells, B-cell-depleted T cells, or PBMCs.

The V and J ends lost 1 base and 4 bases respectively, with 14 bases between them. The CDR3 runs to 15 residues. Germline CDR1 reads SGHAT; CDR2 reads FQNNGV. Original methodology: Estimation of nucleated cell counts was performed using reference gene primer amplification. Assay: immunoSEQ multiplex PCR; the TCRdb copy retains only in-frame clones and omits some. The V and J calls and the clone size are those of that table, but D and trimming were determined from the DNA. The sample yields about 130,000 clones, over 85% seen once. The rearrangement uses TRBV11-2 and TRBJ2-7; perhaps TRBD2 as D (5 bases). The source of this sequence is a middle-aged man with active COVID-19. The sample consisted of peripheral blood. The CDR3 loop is CASSLGTGEWYEQYF. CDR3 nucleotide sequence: TGTGCCAGCAGCTTAGGGACCGGGGAGTGGTACGAGCAGTACTTC.